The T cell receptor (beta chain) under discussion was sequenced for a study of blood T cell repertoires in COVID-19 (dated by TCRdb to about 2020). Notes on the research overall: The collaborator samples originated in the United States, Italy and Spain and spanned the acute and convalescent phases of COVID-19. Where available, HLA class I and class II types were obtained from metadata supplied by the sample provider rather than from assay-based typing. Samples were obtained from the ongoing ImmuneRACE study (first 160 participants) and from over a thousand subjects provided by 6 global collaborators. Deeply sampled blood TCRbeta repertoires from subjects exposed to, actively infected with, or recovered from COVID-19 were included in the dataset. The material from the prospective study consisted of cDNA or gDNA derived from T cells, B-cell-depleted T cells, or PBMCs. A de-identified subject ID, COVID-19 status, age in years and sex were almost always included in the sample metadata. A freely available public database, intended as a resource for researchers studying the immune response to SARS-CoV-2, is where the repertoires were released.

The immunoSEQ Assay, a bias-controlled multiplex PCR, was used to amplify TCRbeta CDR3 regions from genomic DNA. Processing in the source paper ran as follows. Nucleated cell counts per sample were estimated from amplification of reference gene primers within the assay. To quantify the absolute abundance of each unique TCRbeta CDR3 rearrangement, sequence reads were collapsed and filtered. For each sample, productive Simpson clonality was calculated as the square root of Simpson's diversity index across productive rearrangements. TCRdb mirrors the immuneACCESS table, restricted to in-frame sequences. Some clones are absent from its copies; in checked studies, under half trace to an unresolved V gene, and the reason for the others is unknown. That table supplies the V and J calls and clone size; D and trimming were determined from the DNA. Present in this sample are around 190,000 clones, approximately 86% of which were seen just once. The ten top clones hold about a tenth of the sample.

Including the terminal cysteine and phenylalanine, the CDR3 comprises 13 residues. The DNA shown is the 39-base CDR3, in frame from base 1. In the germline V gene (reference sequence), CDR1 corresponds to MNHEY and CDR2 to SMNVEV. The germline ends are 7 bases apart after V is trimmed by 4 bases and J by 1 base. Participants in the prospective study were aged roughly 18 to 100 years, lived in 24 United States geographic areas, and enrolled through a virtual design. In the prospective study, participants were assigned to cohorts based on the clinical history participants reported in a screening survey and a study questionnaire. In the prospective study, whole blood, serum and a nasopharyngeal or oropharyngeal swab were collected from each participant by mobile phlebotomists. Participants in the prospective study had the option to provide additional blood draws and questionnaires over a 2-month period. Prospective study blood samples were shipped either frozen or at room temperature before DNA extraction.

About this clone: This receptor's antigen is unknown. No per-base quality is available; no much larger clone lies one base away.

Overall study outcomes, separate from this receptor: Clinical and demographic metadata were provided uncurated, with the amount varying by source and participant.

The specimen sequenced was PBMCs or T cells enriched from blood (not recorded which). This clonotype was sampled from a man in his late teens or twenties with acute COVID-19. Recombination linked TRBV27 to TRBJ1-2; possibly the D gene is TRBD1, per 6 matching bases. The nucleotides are TGTGCCAGCAGTTCGGACAGTAACTATGGCTACACCTTC. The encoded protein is CASSSDSNYGYTF.